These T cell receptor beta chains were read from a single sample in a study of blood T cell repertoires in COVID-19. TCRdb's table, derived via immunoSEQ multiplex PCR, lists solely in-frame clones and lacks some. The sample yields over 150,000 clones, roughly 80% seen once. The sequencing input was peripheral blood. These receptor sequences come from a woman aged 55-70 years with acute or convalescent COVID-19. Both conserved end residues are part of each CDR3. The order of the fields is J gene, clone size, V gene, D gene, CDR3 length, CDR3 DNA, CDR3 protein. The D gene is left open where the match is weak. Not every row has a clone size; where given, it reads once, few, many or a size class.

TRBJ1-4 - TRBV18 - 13 TGTGCCAGCTCACCACTCCCTGAGGAAAAACTGTTTTTT CASSPLPEEKLFF
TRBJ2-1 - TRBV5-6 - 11 TGTGCCAGCAGCACCCTAATTGAGCAGTTCTTC CASSTLIEQFF
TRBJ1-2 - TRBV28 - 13 TGTGCCAGCACCCTACAGGTGGGGAATGGCTACACCTTC CASTLQVGNGYTF
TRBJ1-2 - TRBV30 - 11 TGTGCCTGGAATTCGTTCGGCAGGGGCCGCTTC CAWNSFGRGRF
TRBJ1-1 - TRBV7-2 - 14 TGTGCCAGCAGCTTTGGCCCCGCGAACACTGAAGCTTTCTTT CASSFGPANTEAFF
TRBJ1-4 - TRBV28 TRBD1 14 TGTGCCAGCAGTTTAGCCCAGGGGGCCGAAAAACTGTTTTTT CASSLAQGAEKLFF
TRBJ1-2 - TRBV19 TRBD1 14 TGTGCCAGCACACCGGGACAGGGTTCCTATGGCTACACCTTC CASTPGQGSYGYTF
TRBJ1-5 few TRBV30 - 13 TGTGCCTGGAGTCCGAAGCGGGGCCAGCCCCAGCATTTT CAWSPKRGQPQHF
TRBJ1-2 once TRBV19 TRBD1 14 TGTGCCAGTAGTGTCACGCAGGGGGTGCGTGGCTACACCTTC CASSVTQGVRGYTF
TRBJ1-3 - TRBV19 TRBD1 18 TGTGCCAGTAGTGGCTGGACTCAGACAGGGCTCTCTGGAAACACCATATATTTT CASSGWTQTGLSGNTIYF
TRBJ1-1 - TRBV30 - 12 TGTGCCTGGGGTCGGAGAAACACTGAAGCTTTCTTT CAWGRRNTEAFF
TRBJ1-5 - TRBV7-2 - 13 TGTGCCAGCAGCTCAGGAGGGAATCAGCCCCAGCATTTT CASSSGGNQPQHF
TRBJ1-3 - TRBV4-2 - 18 TGTGCCAGCAGCCAAGCCCTCGAGGGGGACTACTCTGGAAACACCATATATTTT CASSQALEGDYSGNTIYF
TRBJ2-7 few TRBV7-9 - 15 TGTGCCAGCAGCTTAATGGCAGAGCCTAGCTACGAGCAGTACTTC CASSLMAEPSYEQYF
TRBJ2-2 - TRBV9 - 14 TGTGCCAGCAGCGTAGACCCGGGGACCGGGGAGCTGTTTTTT CASSVDPGTGELFF
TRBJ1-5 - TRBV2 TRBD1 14 TGTGCCAGCCGAGGACAGGGGGCACATCAGCCCCAGCATTTT CASRGQGAHQPQHF
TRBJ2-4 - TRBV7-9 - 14 TGTGCCAGCAGCTCGAGCGGACAGTTAAACATTCAGTACTTC CASSSSGQLNIQYF
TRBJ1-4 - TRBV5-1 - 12 TGCGCCAGCACAGGGGAGGGTGAAAAACTGTTTTTT CASTGEGEKLFF
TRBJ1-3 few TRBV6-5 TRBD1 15 TGTGCCAGCATCTCGACAGGGGTAAAAGGAAACACCATATATTTT CASISTGVKGNTIYF
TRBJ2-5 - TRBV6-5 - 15 TGTGCCAGCAGTTACGCTCACAGTTCAGGAGAGACCCAGTACTTC CASSYAHSSGETQYF
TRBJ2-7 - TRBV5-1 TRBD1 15 TGCGCCAGCAGCTTGGGACAGGGTAGGATCGACGAGCAGTACTTC CASSLGQGRIDEQYF
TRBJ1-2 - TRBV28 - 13 TGTGCCAGCAGCGACCAGGGCATCCCGGGCTACACCTTC CASSDQGIPGYTF
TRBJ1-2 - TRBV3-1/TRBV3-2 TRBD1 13 TGTGCCAGCAACCGACAGGGGGTTGATGGCTACACCTTC CASNRQGVDGYTF
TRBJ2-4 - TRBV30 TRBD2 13 TGTGCCTGTTGGACTAGAATGAAAAACATTCAGTACTTC CACWTRMKNIQYF
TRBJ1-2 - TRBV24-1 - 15 TGTGCCACCAGTGACCGGGGACACAACAACTATGGCTACACCTTC CATSDRGHNNYGYTF
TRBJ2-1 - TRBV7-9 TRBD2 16 TGTGCCAGCAGCCCTCACACGGGGGGCTCCTACAATGAGCAGTTCTTC CASSPHTGGSYNEQFF
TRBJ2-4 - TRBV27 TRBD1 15 TGTGCCAGCAGTTTCTACAGGGGTGGCAAAAACATTCAGTACTTC CASSFYRGGKNIQYF
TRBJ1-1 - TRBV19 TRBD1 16 TGTGCCAGTTGGGACAGGGAGAGGGAGGGGAACACTGAAGCTTTCTTT CASWDREREGNTEAFF
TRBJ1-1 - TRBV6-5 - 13 TGTGCCAGCATAAGACGCCGGGGCACTGAAGCTTTCTTT CASIRRRGTEAFF
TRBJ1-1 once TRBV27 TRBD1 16 TGTGCCAGCAGATTACGACAGGGTGGGGGAGGCACTGAAGCTTTCTTT CASRLRQGGGGTEAFF
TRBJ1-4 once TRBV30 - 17 TGTGCCTGGAGTGATCAAGGCAGGGGAGCAACTAATGAAAAACTGTTTTTT CAWSDQGRGATNEKLFF
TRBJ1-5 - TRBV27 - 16 TGTGCCAGCAGCTTCCTGTCGGGTACCACCCATCAGCCCCAGCATTTT CASSFLSGTTHQPQHF
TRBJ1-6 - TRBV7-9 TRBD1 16 TGTGCCAGCAGCAACCGACAGGGGGCCATTAATTCACCCCTCCACTTT CASSNRQGAINSPLHF
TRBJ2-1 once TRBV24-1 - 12 TGTGCCACCAGTGATTTCTTAGGAGGACAGTTCTTC CATSDFLGGQFF
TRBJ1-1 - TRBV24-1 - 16 TGTGCCACCAGTGATTCAGGGCCCGATCGACCCTACGAAGCTTTCTTT CATSDSGPDRPYEAFF
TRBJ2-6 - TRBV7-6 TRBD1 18 TGTGCCAGCAGCTTAGTGGGACAGACCAGCTCTGGGGCCAACGTCCTGACTTTC CASSLVGQTSSGANVLTF
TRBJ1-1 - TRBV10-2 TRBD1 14 TGCGCCAGCAGACCCAGACAGGGGAGAACTGAAGCTTTCTTT CASRPRQGRTEAFF
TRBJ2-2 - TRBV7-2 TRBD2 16 TGTGCCAGCAGCTTAGTCCCGGGGGGGCAGGTCGGGGAGCTGTTTTTT CASSLVPGGQVGELFF
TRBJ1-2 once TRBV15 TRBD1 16 TGTGCCACCAGCGGGAGGACCGGACAGGCCGACTATGGCTACACCTTC CATSGRTGQADYGYTF
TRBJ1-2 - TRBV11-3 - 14 TGTGCCAGCAGCCCCGCGTTGGGGGCGCAGGGCTACACCTTC CASSPALGAQGYTF